Following are 28 T cell receptor beta chains from one sample sequenced in a study of PD-1 blockade in classical Hodgkin lymphoma. TCRdb's copy holds only in-frame clones and misses some; the assay was immunoSEQ multiplex PCR. Of 41,000 or so clones listed, around two thirds were seen once; the top ten hold about 2.6%. Indicated time point: cycle 4 day 1 (C4D1), after less than 7 weeks of nivolumab. Every patient had relapsed following autologous stem cell transplantation, and cohorts differed in brentuximab vedotin exposure. Specimen: peripheral blood mononuclear cells (PBMCs), collected before the fourth cycle of nivolumab. These receptors were taken from a human donor with classical Hodgkin lymphoma.

The chain has TRBV12-5 and TRBJ1-2; 9 nucleotides agree with TRBD1. There are 15 residues in the CDR3. J lost 3 bases, V lost 1 base, and 3 bases had no gene match. Germline-derived CDR1 and CDR2 are LGHNT and FRNRAP. DNA for the CDR3: TGTGCTAGTGGTTTGGGGGACAGGGCCGACTATGGCTACACCTTC. As protein: CASGLGDRADYGYTF.

This chain connects TRBV7-6 to TRBJ2-1; 12 nucleotides match TRBD2. Germline V lookup: CDR1 SGHVS, CDR2 FNYEAQ. The CDR3 has 19 residues. Trimming took 4 bases from V and 3 from J; bases not matched to a gene: 13. Here the CDR3 reads CASSSPFGLAGSFYNEQFF. The CDR3 DNA follows: TGTGCCAGCAGCTCCCCCTTCGGACTAGCGGGATCCTTCTACAATGAGCAGTTCTTC.

This chain links TRBV19 with TRBJ1-1; D not resolved. Germline CDR1 LNHDA, CDR2 SQIVND (reference sequence). With 5 bases removed from V and 4 bases from J, the gap between germline ends came to 14 bases. This CDR3 is 14 amino acids long. CDR3 protein: CASSPAGGSTEAFF. Written as DNA, the CDR3 is TGTGCCAGTAGTCCCGCGGGAGGTAGCACTGAAGCTTTCTTT.

This clone turned up a few times. The chain is built from TRBV5-4 and TRBJ2-7, with TRBD2 as a possible D gene (6 bases). This CDR3 has 15 residues. Germline loops: CDR1 SGHNT, CDR2 YYREEE (reference sequence). The V and J ends lost 5 bases and 1 base respectively, with 16 bases between them. The chain's CDR3 is CASSPDGTPSYEQYF. The CDR3 nucleotides are TGTGCCAGCAGTCCGGACGGGACTCCGTCCTACGAGCAGTACTTC.

This clone was seen only a few times. V gene TRBV7-9 combines with J gene TRBJ2-5; 11 bases align to TRBD2. Germline CDR1 reads SEHNR; CDR2 reads FQNEAQ (reference sequence). CDR3 length: 17 residues. V was pared by 5 bases and J by 1 base, with 9 bases of the junction left unmatched. CDR3 residues: CASSKSTTSGTQETQYF. The CDR3 nucleotides read TGTGCCAGCAGCAAGTCTACGACTAGCGGGACCCAAGAGACCCAGTACTTC.

The chain has TRBV7-9 and TRBJ1-4; D is uncertain. The CDR3 is 14 residues long. Germline CDR1 reads SEHNR; CDR2 reads FQNEAQ (reference sequence). Trimming removed 4 bases from V and 0 bases from J, with 6 bases in between. The CDR3 reads CASSSQSTNEKLFF. CDR3 in DNA: TGTGCCAGCAGCTCACAGTCAACTAATGAAAAACTGTTTTTT.

As to this clone: The sample has other DNA sequences that encode this CDR3 too. V gene TRBV27 combines with J gene TRBJ2-5, with D perhaps being TRBD1 or TRBD2 (5 bases each). The V and J ends lost 3 bases and 2 bases respectively, with 7 bases between them. Germline V CDR1 and CDR2: MNHEY, SMNVEV (reference sequence). This CDR3 is 13 amino acids long. In DNA, the CDR3 is TGTGCCAGCAGTTTGTGGGGGCAAGAGACCCAGTACTTC. It specifies CASSLWGQETQYF.

The gene calls are TRBV7-2 and TRBJ1-6; weak D call: TRBD1 (5 bases). V was cut by 5 bases and J by 13 bases, with 12 bases left in between. Germline V CDR1 and CDR2: SGHTA, FQGNSA. CDR3 length equals 12 residues. The CDR3 DNA follows: TGTGCCAGCAGCCCCGGGACTTCGCCCCTCCACTTT. It is translated as CASSPGTSPLHF.

The V and J genes are TRBV10-1 and TRBJ2-7; tentatively, D is TRBD2 (5 bases). Trimming stripped 10 bases from V and 0 bases from J, with 13 bases between. The length of the CDR3 is 13 residues. CDR1 is WNHNN, CDR2 SYGVQD, per germline (reference sequence). This CDR3 is CATLDGLSYEQYF. Here the CDR3 DNA reads TGCGCCACTCTGGATGGACTCTCCTACGAGCAGTACTTC.

The rearrangement joins TRBV9 to TRBJ2-3; 15 bases match TRBD2. Unmatched junction bases numbered 5, after V lost 3 bases and J lost 3 bases. The CDR3 extends over 17 amino acids. CDR1 is SGDLS, CDR2 YYNGEE, per germline. The CDR3 coding sequence is TGTGCCAGCAGCGCCCAGGGGACTAGCGGGGGGACAGATACGCAGTATTTT. Its translation is CASSAQGTSGGTDTQYF.

The chain recombines TRBV28 with TRBJ2-2, with TRBD2 matching over 9 bases. CDR1 is MDHEN and CDR2 is SYDVKM in the germline V gene. The CDR3 covers 15 residues. Trimming at V came to 4 bases and at J to 4 bases, leaving 4 bases not matched to a gene. In nucleotides, the CDR3 is TGTGCCAGCAGTTCCCTAGCGGGGACCACCGGGGAGCTGTTTTTT. It is translated as CASSSLAGTTGELFF. Drawing the rest from reference TRBV28 and TRBJ2-2, the complete variable domain is DVKVTQSSRYLVKRTGEKVFLECVQDMDHENMFWYRQDPGLGLRLIYFSYDVKMKEKGDIPEGYSVSREKKERFSLILESASTNQTSMYLCASSSLAGTTGELFFGEGSRLTVL.

The sample holds one count of this clone. The genes are TRBV6-6 and TRBJ2-1; D may be TRBD1 or TRBD2 (5 bases each). The CDR3 length is 12 residues. The V gene lost 5 bases and the J gene lost 9 bases, with 11 bases spanning the gap. Per the germline V gene, CDR1 is MNHNY and CDR2 is SVGAGI (reference sequence). For the CDR3, the DNA is TGTGCCAGCAGTATTCTGAGGGGTGAGCAGTTCTTC. It translates to CASSILRGEQFF.

The chain has TRBV5-1 and TRBJ1-2, with a weak D call TRBD1 (6 bases). Germline V gives CDR1 SGHRS, CDR2 YFSETQ. With 5 bases removed from V and 4 bases from J, the gap between germline ends came to 21 bases. The CDR3 runs to 16 residues. The DNA of the CDR3 is TGCGCCAGCAGAGGGGCCGAGGGGGGACCCCTCTATGGCTACACCTTC. It specifies CASRGAEGGPLYGYTF. Full variable domain (remainder filled in from reference TRBV5-1 and TRBJ1-2): KAGVTQTPRYLIKTRGQQVTLSCSPISGHRSVSWYQQTPGQGLQFLFEYFSETQRNKGNFPGRFSGRQFSNSRSEMNVSTLELGDSALYLCASRGAEGGPLYGYTFGSGTRLTVV.

The genes are TRBV29-1 and TRBJ2-7; the match to TRBD1 covers 9 bases. This CDR3 has 12 amino acids. Per germline, CDR1 SQVTM and CDR2 ANQGSEA. The trim removed 6 bases at V and 2 bases at J, leaving 2 bases unmatched. Here the CDR3 DNA reads TGCAGCGTACGGACAGGGGCCTACGAGCAGTACTTC. Its protein is CSVRTGAYEQYF.

The chain is built from TRBV30 and TRBJ2-3, with TRBD2 matching 11 bases. J lost 2 bases, V lost 8 bases, and 12 bases had no gene match. Germline assignment: CDR1 GTSNPN and CDR2 SVGIG (reference sequence). The CDR3 covers 16 residues. Here the CDR3 DNA reads TGTGCCCTCTCTAGCGGGGGGCTTTCGTTCACAGATACGCAGTATTTT. Its protein is CALSSGGLSFTDTQYF.

Turning to this clone: Distinct nucleotide sequences in the sample also encode this CDR3. The chain couples TRBV15 to TRBJ1-1, with D uncertain. The CDR3 runs 11 residues. V was pared by 3 bases and J by 1 base, with 0 bases between. Germline assignment: CDR1 LNHNV and CDR2 YYDKDF (reference sequence). The CDR3 nucleotides read TGTGCCACCAGCAGGAACACTGAAGCTTTCTTT. It codes for CATSRNTEAFF.

The chain links TRBV7-8 to TRBJ1-3; TRBD1 matches at 8 bases. The V gene end was trimmed by 3 bases and the J gene end by 3 bases; junction bases not matched to a gene: 1. The germline gives CDR1 SGHVS, CDR2 FQNEAQ. The CDR3 covers 14 residues. As DNA, the CDR3 is TGTGCCAGCAGCTTGGACAGGGTTGGAAACACCATATATTTT. Translation: CASSLDRVGNTIYF.

The chain combines TRBV15 with TRBJ1-5; no clear D gene. This CDR3 has 14 residues. The germline CDR1 and CDR2 sequences are LNHNV and YYDKDF (reference sequence). Between the trimmed V and J ends, which lost 0 bases and 4 bases, there was a span of 7 bases. The CDR3 sequence is CATSRDLGNQPQHF. The CDR3 DNA sequence: TGTGCCACCAGCAGAGATTTAGGTAATCAGCCCCAGCATTTT.

This rearrangement joins TRBV6-6 to TRBJ1-2, with unresolved D. With 6 bases removed from V and 1 base from J, the gap between germline ends came to 12 bases. The CDR3 consists of 14 residues. Germline CDR1 reads MNHNY; CDR2 reads SVGAGI (reference sequence). The CDR3 DNA reads as TGTGCCAGCAGCCCCACGATATTTAACTATGGCTACACCTTC. It specifies CASSPTIFNYGYTF.

This clone has only a few counts. The V gene is TRBV28, the J gene TRBJ2-7, with TRBD1 identical over 9 bases. Germline CDR1 is MDHEN and CDR2 is SYDVKM. This CDR3 spans 14 amino acids. With 8 bases clipped from V and 0 bases from J, the junction kept 5 bases outside the gene matches. The CDR3 region has the DNA TGTGCCAGCTGCGGGACAGGGAACTCCTACGAGCAGTACTTC. This sequence encodes CASCGTGNSYEQYF.

This clone occurred a few times. V is TRBV15 and J is TRBJ2-7, with no clear D. The germline V and J ends were trimmed by 1 base and 6 bases, with 7 bases remaining between them. Germline assignment: CDR1 LNHNV and CDR2 YYDKDF (reference sequence). The CDR3 extends over 12 amino acids. This CDR3 reads CATSRVGVEQYF. CDR3 DNA: TGTGCCACCAGCAGAGTTGGAGTCGAGCAGTACTTC. The full variable domain, its missing parts supplied by reference TRBV15 and TRBJ2-7, is DAMVIQNPRYQVTQFGKPVTLSCSQTLNHNVMYWYQQKSSQAPKLLFHYYDKDFNNEADTPDNFQSRRPNTSFCFLDIRSPGLGDTAMYLCATSRVGVEQYFGPGTRLTVT.

This clone occurred a few times. The V call is TRBV2, the J call TRBJ2-6; D not resolved. Per the germline V gene, CDR1 is SNHLY and CDR2 is FYNNEI. Trimming removed 4 bases from V and 4 bases from J, with 5 bases in between. The length of the CDR3 is 13 residues. CDR3 DNA sequence: TGTGCCAGCAGTGCTGGAGGGGCCAACGTCCTGACTTTC. Translated: CASSAGGANVLTF.

The V gene is TRBV6-1, the J gene TRBJ1-4; maybe TRBD1 (5 bases). Trimming stripped 3 bases from V and 7 bases from J, with 12 bases between. The CDR3 has 14 residues. CDR1 and CDR2 (germline): MNHNS, SASEGT. CDR3 in amino acids: CASSEGLDLEKLFF. The CDR3 nucleotides are TGTGCCAGCAGTGAGGGGCTGGATCTTGAAAAACTGTTTTTT.

The chain combines TRBV30 with TRBJ2-7; unclear D gene. CDR1 is GTSNPN and CDR2 is SVGIG in the germline V gene (reference sequence). V lost 2 bases and J 2 bases, leaving 13 bases between the germline ends. The CDR3 runs 14 residues. The CDR3 reads CAWSPRPKPYEQYF. In nucleotides, the CDR3 is TGTGCCTGGAGTCCCCGACCGAAGCCCTACGAGCAGTACTTC.

The DNA for the CDR3 is TGTGCCAGCAGTGCTCTAACAGCGTCTGGAAACACCATATATTTT. This gives the protein CASSALTASGNTIYF. V and J are TRBV2 and TRBJ1-3; no clear D. V was shortened by 4 bases and J by 1 base, with 11 bases between the two germline ends. The CDR3 is 15 amino acids. In germline, CDR1 is SNHLY, CDR2 FYNNEI.

The chain is built from TRBV27 and TRBJ2-1; TRBD2 matches at 14 bases. CDR3 size: 19 residues. The germline V gene has CDR1 MNHEY and CDR2 SMNVEV (reference sequence). Trimming cost V 4 bases and J 0 bases; bases outside gene matches: 8. The CDR3 spells CASSSGTSGGHLSYNEQFF. CDR3 sequence (DNA): TGTGCCAGCAGTTCTGGGACTAGCGGGGGCCACCTCTCCTACAATGAGCAGTTCTTC.

V and J are TRBV27 and TRBJ2-5, with 8 bases aligning to TRBD2. Germline V lookup: CDR1 MNHEY, CDR2 SMNVEV (reference sequence). The V gene end was trimmed by 7 bases and the J gene end by 1 base; junction bases not matched to a gene: 8. This CDR3 contains 15 residues. The CDR3 reads CASTWAGGTQETQYF. CDR3 DNA: TGTGCCAGCACCTGGGCGGGGGGTACCCAAGAGACCCAGTACTTC.

The chain combines TRBV11-3 with TRBJ2-6; the match to TRBD2 covers 12 bases. The CDR3 spans 20 residues. J lost 2 bases, V lost 7 bases, and 15 bases had no gene match. CDR1 SGHNT and CDR2 YENEEA come from the germline V gene. The CDR3 spells CASILTGPTSGGPGANVLTF. For the CDR3, the DNA is TGTGCCAGCATCCTGACCGGCCCGACTAGCGGGGGACCTGGGGCCAACGTCCTGACTTTC.